The following is a T cell receptor beta chain sequence with its context. Here immunoSEQ multiplex PCR was the method, and the copy in TCRdb shows in-frame clones only, minus some. Counted here are some 110,000 clones, around 92% occurring once; the ten biggest clones make up roughly 0.85%. Germline CDR1 is LNHNV and CDR2 is YYDKDF (reference sequence). Losses at the gene ends were 5 bases for V and 2 bases for J; bases not matched to a gene: 11. The CDR3 covers 16 residues. The sample is drawn from a study of OX40 agonist ivuxolimab in advanced cancers. This TCR was sampled from an adult with an advanced solid tumor such as melanoma, head and neck, liver or kidney cancer. This specimen was CD4+ or CD8+ T cells sorted from blood, taken in a trial of the OX40 agonist ivuxolimab. V usage is TRBV15 and J usage is TRBJ2-7, with 8 bases aligning to TRBD1. CDR3 region: CATSSPFNRGAYEQYF. In DNA form, the CDR3 reads TGTGCCACCAGCTCGCCGTTCAACAGGGGGGCCTACGAGCAGTACTTC.